This entry describes one T cell receptor (beta chain). As yet, its antigen is unknown. RNA transcripts were the template for amplifying TCR beta CDR3 regions. HTBI primers were used for first-round RT-PCR of the TCR CDR3. TCRdb called the multiplex PCR reads again in MiXCR, with one record for every CDR3 protein. The sample has some 530,000 distinct CDR3 sequences, 22% seen once; the top ten hold under 55%. This sample stems from a study of T cells in Graves' hyperthyroidism and ophthalmopathy. On the study more broadly: Staff took peripheral blood when the initial diagnosis was made, before any treatment began.

J gave up 1 base and V 4 bases, and 6 bases lay outside the gene matches. This CDR3 region has 17 residues. The V gene's germline CDR1 is MNHEY and CDR2 SMNVEV (reference sequence). Not enrolled were patients with uncontrolled infection, other autoimmune disease, pregnancy or lactation. Clinicians diagnosed patients from clinical symptoms, serum thyroxine and TRAb, thyroid ultrasound and orbital computed tomography. Study-wide results and caveats: Most thyroid clonotypes expanded above 0.001 appeared in blood too.

Source material: blood. The J gene is TRBJ2-3, the V gene TRBV27, with 12 bases aligning to TRBD2. The TCR was taken from an older woman with Graves' ophthalmopathy. CDR3 loop: CASSSPRLAGGTDTQYF. DNA of the CDR3: TGTGCCAGCAGTTCTCCCAGACTAGCGGGAGGCACAGATACGCAGTATTTT.